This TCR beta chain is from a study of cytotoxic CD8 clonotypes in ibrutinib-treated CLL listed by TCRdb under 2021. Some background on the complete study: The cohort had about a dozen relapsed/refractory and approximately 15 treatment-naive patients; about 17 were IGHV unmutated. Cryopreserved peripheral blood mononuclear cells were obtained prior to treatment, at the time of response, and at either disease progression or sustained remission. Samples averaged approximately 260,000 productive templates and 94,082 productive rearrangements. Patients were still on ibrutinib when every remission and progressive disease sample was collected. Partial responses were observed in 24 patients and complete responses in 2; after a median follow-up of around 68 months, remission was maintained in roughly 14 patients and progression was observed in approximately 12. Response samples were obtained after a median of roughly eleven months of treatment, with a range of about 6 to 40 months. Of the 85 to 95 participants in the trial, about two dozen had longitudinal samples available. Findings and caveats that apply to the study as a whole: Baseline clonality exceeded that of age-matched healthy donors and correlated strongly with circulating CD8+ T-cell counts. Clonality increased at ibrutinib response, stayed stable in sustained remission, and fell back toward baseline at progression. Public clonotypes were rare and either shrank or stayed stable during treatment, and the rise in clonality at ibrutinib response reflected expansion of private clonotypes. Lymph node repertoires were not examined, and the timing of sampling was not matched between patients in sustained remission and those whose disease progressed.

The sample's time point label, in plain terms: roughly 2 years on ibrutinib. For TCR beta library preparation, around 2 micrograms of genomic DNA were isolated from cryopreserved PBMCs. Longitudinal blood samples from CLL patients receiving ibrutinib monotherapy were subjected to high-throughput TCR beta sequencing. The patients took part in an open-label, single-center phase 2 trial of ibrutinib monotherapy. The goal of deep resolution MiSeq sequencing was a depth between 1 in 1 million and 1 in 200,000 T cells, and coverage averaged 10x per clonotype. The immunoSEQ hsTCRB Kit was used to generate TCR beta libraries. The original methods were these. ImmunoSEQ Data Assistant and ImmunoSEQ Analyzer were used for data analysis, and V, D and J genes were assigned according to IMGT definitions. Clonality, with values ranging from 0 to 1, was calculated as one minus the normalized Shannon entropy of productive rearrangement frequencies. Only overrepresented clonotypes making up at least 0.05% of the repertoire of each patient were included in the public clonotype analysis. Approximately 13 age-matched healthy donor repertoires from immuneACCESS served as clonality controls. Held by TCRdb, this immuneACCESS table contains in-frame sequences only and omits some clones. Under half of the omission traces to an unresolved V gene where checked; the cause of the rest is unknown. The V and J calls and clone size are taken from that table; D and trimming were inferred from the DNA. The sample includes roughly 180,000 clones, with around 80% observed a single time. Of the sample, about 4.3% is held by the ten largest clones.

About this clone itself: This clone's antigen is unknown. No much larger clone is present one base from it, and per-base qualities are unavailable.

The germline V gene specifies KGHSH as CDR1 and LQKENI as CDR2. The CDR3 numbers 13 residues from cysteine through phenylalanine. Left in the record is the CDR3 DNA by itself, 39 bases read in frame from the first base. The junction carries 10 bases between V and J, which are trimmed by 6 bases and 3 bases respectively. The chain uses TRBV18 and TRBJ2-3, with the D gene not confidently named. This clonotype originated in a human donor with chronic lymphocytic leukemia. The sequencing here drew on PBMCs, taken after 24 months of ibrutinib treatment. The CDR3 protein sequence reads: CASSTDSTDTQYF. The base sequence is TGTGCCAGCTCTACCGACTCAACAGATACGCAGTATTTT. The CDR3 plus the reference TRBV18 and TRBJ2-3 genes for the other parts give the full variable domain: NAGVMQNPRHLVRRRGQEARLRCSPMKGHSHVYWYRQLPEEGLKFMVYLQKENIIDESGMPKERFSAEFPKEGPSILRIQQVVRGDSAAYFCASSTDSTDTQYFGPGTRLTVL.